The clone carrying this TCR beta chain came up once. Its antigen is currently unknown. The PCR employed 60 Vbeta primers together with 13 Jbeta primers. As processed by the authors: Unique TCR beta chains totaled 80 million to 100 million in a later count, with about 11 million of them shared. Clones were read by immunoSEQ multiplex PCR, and TCRdb kept only the in-frame ones, dropping some. D and trimming come from the DNA, and the V and J calls and clone size come from that table. The sample yields over 90,000 clones, around 80% seen once. This sample stems from a study of cytomegalovirus exposure and HLA in healthy donors. Study results and caveats: A reported reduction in N-insertions relative to the approximately 670-donor mean was seen in an Asian-associated ancestry cluster in a later analysis. Researchers counted about 150 TCR beta chains as cytomegalovirus-associated. Near-uniform donor sequencing depth was presumed by presence/absence analyses.

The junction had 5 bases not matched to a gene; V was cut back by 3 bases and J by 4 bases. The CDR3 covers 16 residues. Germline CDR1 and CDR2: LNHDA and SQIVND (reference sequence). The specimen was PBMCs. The chain recombines TRBV19 with TRBJ2-1; 11 nucleotides match TRBD2. The sequence came from a man between 40 and 49 years old in good health and CMV-seropositive. The CDR3 loop is CASSIELAGEYNEQFF. The CDR3 DNA is TGTGCCAGTAGTATCGAACTAGCGGGGGAGTACAATGAGCAGTTCTTC.